Listed here are 27 T cell receptor beta chains from one sample, sequenced in a study of T cells in Graves' hyperthyroidism and ophthalmopathy. TCR beta CDR3 regions were amplified from RNA transcripts. RT-PCR in the first round (using the HTBI primer set) targeted the TCR CDR3. Each CDR3 protein gets one entry after TCRdb re-called the multiplex PCR reads with MiXCR. This table has over 550,000 distinct CDR3 sequences, approximately 15% appearing once. Sequences were obtained from blood. The receptors stem from a woman aged 18-30 years with Graves' hyperthyroidism.

This clonotype was counted many times. The V and J genes are TRBV7-8 and TRBJ2-7; D is uncertain. The CDR3 covers 12 residues. Germline lookup yields CDR1 SGHVS and CDR2 FQNEAQ. V was trimmed by 4 bases and J by 3 bases, leaving 7 bases between them. The CDR3 nucleotides read TGTGCCAGCAGCTCCGCCCTCTACGAGCAGTACTTC. Residues: CASSSALYEQYF. The whole variable domain, filled in from reference TRBV7-8 and TRBJ2-7, reads GAGVSQSPRYKVAKRGQDVALRCDPISGHVSLFWYQQALGQGPEFLTYFQNEAQLDKSGLPSDRFFAERPEGSVSTLKIQRTQQEDSAVYLCASSSALYEQYFGPGTRLTVT.

There are many counts of this clonotype. The chain employs TRBV30 and TRBJ2-3; TRBD1 aligns across 9 bases. J lost 3 bases, V lost 0 bases, and 1 base had no gene match. This CDR3 has 14 amino acids. Germline-derived CDR1 and CDR2 are GTSNPN and SVGIG (reference sequence). The CDR3 DNA reads TGTGCCTGGAGTGTAGGGACAGGGACAGATACGCAGTATTTT. This encodes CAWSVGTGTDTQYF.

This clonotype was observed a handful of times. The rearrangement links TRBV12-3 or TRBV12-4 to TRBJ2-3, with 9 nucleotides matching TRBD1. The V segment lost 4 bases and the J segment 6 bases; nucleotides outside the gene matches: 8. The CDR3 has 15 amino acids. In DNA, the CDR3 is TGTGCCAGCAGTTCACGGACAGGGGCCGGGGATACGCAGTATTTT. Its protein product is CASSSRTGAGDTQYF.

This clonotype was observed a handful of times. One junction end does not reproduce the germline sequence, and a read error may be involved. The chain combines TRBV28 with TRBJ1-2; D is undetermined. This CDR3 contains 14 residues. Germline V gene lookup returns CDR1 MDHEN and CDR2 SYDVKM. For the CDR3, the DNA is TGTGCCAGCAGTTTAAGGGCAGCATTCTATGGCTACTCCTTC. Encoded protein: CASSLRAAFYGYSF.

This clonotype has at least ten counts. The rearrangement uses TRBV12-3 or TRBV12-4 and TRBJ2-1, with TRBD1 identical over 7 bases. V shed 2 bases, J shed 4 bases, and the junction held 11 bases outside the gene matches. CDR3 length equals 17 residues. This chain's CDR3 is CASSLFGRGIDYNEQFF. Here the CDR3 DNA reads TGTGCCAGCAGTTTATTTGGCAGGGGGATTGATTACAATGAGCAGTTCTTC.

The genes are TRBV29-1 and TRBJ2-7; 9 bases agree with TRBD2. Trimming took 4 bases from V and 1 from J; bases not matched to a gene: 5. The CDR3 has 14 amino acids. Germline values: CDR1 SQVTM, CDR2 ANQGSEA. CDR3 region: CSVVGSGSSYEQYF. The CDR3 coding sequence is TGCAGCGTTGTAGGTAGCGGGAGTTCCTACGAGCAGTACTTC.

A word on this clonotype: A read error is possible here, since a much larger clone lies one base away. The J gene is TRBJ2-7, the V gene TRBV20-1, with D possibly matching TRBD1 (7 bases). Germline V gene data show CDR1 as DFQATT and CDR2 as SNEGSKA (reference sequence). The CDR3 is 14 residues long. The CDR3 protein is CSARGTALTYEQCF. Here the CDR3 DNA reads TGCAGTGCCCGGGGGACAGCCTTGACCTACGAGCAGTGCTTC.

In its sample, this clonotype was seen a few times. The J gene is TRBJ2-1, the V gene TRBV4-3, with D maybe TRBD1 (6 bases). The CDR3 runs 16 residues. With 0 bases removed from V and 3 bases from J, the gap between germline ends came to 12 bases. Per germline, CDR1 LGHNA and CDR2 YSLEER. CDR3 in DNA: TGCGCCAGCAGCCAAGATCCAGGGACACTCTACAATGAGCAGTTCTTC. It is translated as CASSQDPGTLYNEQFF.

This clonotype showed up many times. This chain links TRBV30 with TRBJ1-3; 8 bases fit TRBD1. Germline CDR1 reads GTSNPN; CDR2 reads SVGIG (reference sequence). The CDR3 consists of 13 residues. The J segment lost 8 bases and the V segment lost 4 bases, leaving 7 bases of the junction unmatched. CDR3 in DNA: TGTGCCTGGACCAAGGACAGGGCGGACACCATATATTTT. This gives the protein CAWTKDRADTIYF.

This clonotype was detected many times. The rearrangement joins TRBV13 to TRBJ2-7; the match to TRBD1 covers 9 bases. Germline V gene sequence: CDR1 PRHDT, CDR2 FYEKMQ (reference sequence). The CDR3 contains 17 residues. Germline trimming cut 3 bases from V and 2 bases from J; bases unmatched to any gene: 11. The CDR3 region has the DNA TGTGCCAGCAGCTTGGAGACAGGGGGACATATCGCCTACGAGCAGTACTTC. This translates into CASSLETGGHIAYEQYF.

This clonotype appeared many times. The chain combines TRBV7-9 with TRBJ2-5, with unresolved D. V was pared by 5 bases and J by 5 bases, with 6 bases between. CDR1 is SEHNR, CDR2 FQNEAQ, per germline (reference sequence). This CDR3 has 11 amino acids. The CDR3, as DNA: TGTGCCAGCAGCCTAATGGAGACCCAGTACTTC. The encoded protein is CASSLMETQYF.

Ten or more counts support this clonotype. In DNA form, the CDR3 reads TGTGCCAGCAGTTACTCCCTAGACGGGGAGCTGTTTTTT. This encodes CASSYSLDGELFF. The rearrangement uses TRBV6-5 and TRBJ2-2; D uncertain. V lost 0 bases and J 7 bases, leaving 6 bases between the germline ends. CDR3 size: 13 residues. CDR1 and CDR2 from the germline V gene are MNHEY and SVGAGI.

This clonotype has at least ten counts. V is TRBV3-1 and J is TRBJ2-1, with D perhaps matching TRBD2 (5 bases). There are 15 residues in the CDR3. Per the germline V gene, CDR1 is LGHDT and CDR2 is YNNKEL (reference sequence). The ends were cut back, 4 bases at V and 6 bases at J, with 16 bases in the middle. Here the CDR3 DNA reads TGTGCCAGCAGCCGGGGAGTAGGGATGGTCAATGAGCAGTTCTTC. As protein: CASSRGVGMVNEQFF.

This rearrangement joins TRBV10-3 to TRBJ1-1; D not certain. Germline CDR1 is ENHRY and CDR2 is SYGVKD. The CDR3 extends over 17 amino acids. Between the trimmed V and J ends, which lost 0 bases and 3 bases, there was a span of 17 bases. CDR3 protein: CAISESTRVGRDTEAFF. The CDR3 DNA reads as TGTGCCATCAGTGAGTCGACTCGGGTCGGTAGGGACACTGAAGCTTTCTTT.

This clonotype was recorded a few times. The chain recombines TRBV5-8 with TRBJ2-7; TRBD1 is a possible D gene (6 bases). The germline CDR1 and CDR2 sequences are SGHTS and YDEGEE. The CDR3 has 13 residues. The germline V and J ends were trimmed by 4 bases and 3 bases, with 11 bases remaining between them. CDR3 coding DNA: TGTGCCAGCAGCCCCGGACAGTACTACGAGCAGTACTTC. Protein product: CASSPGQYYEQYF.

In this sample, this clonotype turned up many times. This chain uses TRBV30 with TRBJ2-7, with a weak D call TRBD2 (5 bases). CDR1 is GTSNPN, CDR2 SVGIG, per germline (reference sequence). The CDR3 length is 12 residues. Deletions cut 3 bases from V and 1 base from J, with 7 bases between. The CDR3 spells CAWRRDSYEQYF. The CDR3, as DNA: TGTGCCTGGAGACGGGATTCCTACGAGCAGTACTTC.

This clonotype was found many times. The V call is TRBV7-2, the J call TRBJ1-1; D is ambiguous. The CDR3 has 14 amino acids. V was shortened by 1 base and J by 4 bases, with 10 bases between the two germline ends. The germline CDR1 and CDR2 sequences are SGHTA and FQGNSA. As DNA, the CDR3 is TGTGCCAGCAGCTTAGGCCCCGGGATCACTGAAGCTTTCTTT. Its protein product is CASSLGPGITEAFF.

This chain connects TRBV10-3 to TRBJ2-2, with TRBD2 matching over 8 bases. This CDR3 comprises 14 residues. Looked up from germline, CDR1 is ENHRY and CDR2 is SYGVKD. After removal of 10 bases from V and 2 bases from J, the junction contained 6 bases not matched to a gene. The CDR3 region is CASKRELNTGELFF. For the CDR3, the DNA is TGTGCCAGCAAGCGGGAGCTAAACACCGGGGAGCTGTTTTTT.

Ten or more counts support this clonotype. This chain uses TRBV7-9 with TRBJ2-1; D is unclear. CDR3 length equals 14 residues. The germline CDR1 and CDR2 sequences are SEHNR and FQNEAQ (reference sequence). V was trimmed by 0 bases and J by 10 bases, leaving 13 bases between them. Written as DNA, the CDR3 is TGTGCCAGCAGCTTAGCGGCTGGAGTATACGAGCAGTTCTTC. Residues: CASSLAAGVYEQFF.

This clonotype was observed at least ten times. The rearrangement uses TRBV28 and TRBJ2-7, with a possible D match to TRBD2 (5 bases). CDR1 and CDR2 from the germline V gene are MDHEN and SYDVKM. V lost 2 bases to trimming and J lost 6 bases, with 8 bases between them. The length of the CDR3 is 12 residues. This chain's CDR3 is CASSLLASEQYF. DNA of the CDR3: TGTGCCAGCAGTTTACTAGCATCCGAGCAGTACTTC.

V is TRBV5-6 and J is TRBJ2-3, with 9 bases lining up with TRBD2. CDR3 size: 15 residues. Germline assignment: CDR1 SGHDT and CDR2 YYEEEE. Trimming removed 4 bases from V and 0 bases from J; junction bases left unmatched: 3. CDR3 protein: CASSGLAGSTDTQYF. The CDR3 DNA follows: TGTGCCAGCAGCGGCCTAGCGGGAAGCACAGATACGCAGTATTTT. Supplemented by reference TRBV5-6 and TRBJ2-3, the full variable domain reads DAGVTQSPTHLIKTRGQQVTLRCSPKSGHDTVSWYQQALGQGPQFIFQYYEEEERQRGNFPDRFSGHQFPNYSSELNVNALLLGDSALYLCASSGLAGSTDTQYFGPGTRLTVL.

This clonotype was seen many times. This chain links TRBV12-3 or TRBV12-4 with TRBJ2-3; maybe TRBD2 (6 bases). The CDR3 is made up of 14 amino acids. The ends were cut back, 8 bases at V and 2 bases at J, with 14 bases in the middle. The CDR3 DNA sequence: TGTGCCAGCTCTCGCGGGGAGTACACAGATACGCAGTATTTT. Protein sequence: CASSRGEYTDTQYF.

The chain carries TRBV28 and TRBJ2-5, with unresolved D. V was shortened by 6 bases and J by 5 bases, with 1 base between the two germline ends. The CDR3 is 9 amino acids. Germline CDR1 and CDR2: MDHEN and SYDVKM. CDR3 nucleotides: TGTGCCAGCAGGGAGACCCAGTACTTC. Translated, it gives CASRETQYF.

This clonotype showed up many times. The chain joins TRBV18 to TRBJ1-1; D is uncertain. The V end lost 1 base, the J end lost 1 base, and 1 base lay between the germline ends. CDR1 is KGHSH, CDR2 LQKENI, per germline. This CDR3 is 12 amino acids long. The CDR3 is CASSPQNTEAFF. The CDR3 DNA reads TGTGCCAGCTCACCACAGAACACTGAAGCTTTCTTT.

The chain links TRBV4-1 to TRBJ1-5; 9 nucleotides agree with TRBD1. The CDR3 is 16 residues long. V was pared by 3 bases and J by 5 bases, with 8 bases of the junction left unmatched. Germline V gives CDR1 MGHRA, CDR2 YSYEKL. The DNA for the CDR3 is TGCGCCAGCAGCCATGCAGGACAGGGGACGGATCAGCCCCAGCATTTT. Translated: CASSHAGQGTDQPQHF.

This clonotype showed up just a few times. V gene TRBV2 combines with J gene TRBJ1-5, with no clear D. Deletions cut 4 bases from V and 0 bases from J, with 10 bases between. The CDR3 totals 15 residues. In germline, CDR1 is SNHLY, CDR2 FYNNEI. DNA of the CDR3: TGTGCCAGCAGTGCCAGATCGGCTAGCAATCAGCCCCAGCATTTT. Its protein product is CASSARSASNQPQHF.

In its sample, this clonotype was seen a few times. This may come from a read error, since a much larger clone is one base off. The chain links TRBV28 to TRBJ2-7; 9 bases align to TRBD2. The germline V gene encodes CDR1 MDHEN and CDR2 SYDVKM. The CDR3 has 16 amino acids. CDR3 DNA sequence: TGTGCCAGCAGCCCCCGGAGTAGCGGGAGTTCCTACGAGCAGTGCTTC. It is translated as CASSPRSSGSSYEQCF.